The clone carrying this T cell receptor (beta chain) has a count of ten or more. Antigen: not known. Amplification targeted TCR beta CDR3 regions from RNA transcripts. Initially, a first-round RT-PCR of the TCR CDR3 employed the HTBI primer set. TCRdb fed the multiplex PCR reads into MiXCR, producing one record per CDR3 protein. The data show some 510,000 distinct CDR3 sequences, around 21% seen once. In germline, CDR1 is SNHLY, CDR2 FYNNEI. The V gene lost 7 bases and the J gene lost 4 bases, with 13 bases spanning the gap. The length of the CDR3 is 13 residues. The entry originates in a study of T cells in Graves' hyperthyroidism and ophthalmopathy. Broader study findings: The majority of expanded thyroid clonotypes above 0.001 also appeared in blood.

V is TRBV2 and J is TRBJ2-5, with D possibly TRBD1 on 6 matching bases. Sequenced: blood. The receptor was isolated from a young man with Graves' hyperthyroidism. The CDR3 loop is CASKGDVLETQYF. The CDR3 DNA reads as TGTGCCAGCAAGGGGGACGTCCTAGAGACCCAGTACTTC.